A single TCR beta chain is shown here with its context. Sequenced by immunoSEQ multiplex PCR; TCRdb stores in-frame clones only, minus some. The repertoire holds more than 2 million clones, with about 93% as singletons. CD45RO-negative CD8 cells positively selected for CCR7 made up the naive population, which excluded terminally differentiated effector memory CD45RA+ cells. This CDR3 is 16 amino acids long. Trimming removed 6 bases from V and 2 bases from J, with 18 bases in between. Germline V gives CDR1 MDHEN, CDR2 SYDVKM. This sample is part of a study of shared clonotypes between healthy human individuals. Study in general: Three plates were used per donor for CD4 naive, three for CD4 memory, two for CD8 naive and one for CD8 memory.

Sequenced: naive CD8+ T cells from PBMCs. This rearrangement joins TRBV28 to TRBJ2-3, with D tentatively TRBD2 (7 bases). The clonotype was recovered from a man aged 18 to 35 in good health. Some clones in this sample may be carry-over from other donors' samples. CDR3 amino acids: CASSRNGEGVTDTQYF. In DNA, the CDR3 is TGTGCCAGCAGCCGAAATGGGGAGGGGGTCACAGATACGCAGTATTTT.